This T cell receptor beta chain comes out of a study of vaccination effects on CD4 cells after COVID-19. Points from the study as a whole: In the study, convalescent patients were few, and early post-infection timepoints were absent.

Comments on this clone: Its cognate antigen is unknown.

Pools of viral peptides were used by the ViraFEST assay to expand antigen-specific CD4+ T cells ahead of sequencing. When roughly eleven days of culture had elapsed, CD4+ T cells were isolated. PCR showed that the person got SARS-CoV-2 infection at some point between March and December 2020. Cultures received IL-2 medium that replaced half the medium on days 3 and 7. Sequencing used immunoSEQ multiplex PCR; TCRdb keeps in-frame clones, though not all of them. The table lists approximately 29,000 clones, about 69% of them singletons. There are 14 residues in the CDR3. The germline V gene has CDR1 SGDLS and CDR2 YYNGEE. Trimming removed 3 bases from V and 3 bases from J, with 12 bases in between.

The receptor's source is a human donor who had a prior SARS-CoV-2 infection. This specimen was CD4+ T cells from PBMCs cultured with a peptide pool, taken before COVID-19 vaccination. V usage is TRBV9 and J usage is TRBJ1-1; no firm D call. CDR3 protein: CASSARRDDTEAFF. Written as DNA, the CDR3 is TGTGCCAGCAGCGCCCGGAGAGACGACACTGAAGCTTTCTTT. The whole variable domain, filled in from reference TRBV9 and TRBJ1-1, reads DSGVTQTPKHLITATGQRVTLRCSPRSGDLSVYWYQQSLDQGLQFLIQYYNGEERAKGNILERFSAQQFPDLHSELNLSSLELGDSALYFCASSARRDDTEAFFGQGTRLTVV.